The 16 T cell receptor beta chains below all came from one sample that was sequenced in a study of blood T cell repertoires in COVID-19. The protocol was immunoSEQ multiplex PCR, while the TCRdb copy is restricted to in-frame clones and leaves out a portion. The sample lists about 160,000 clones, just under 90% occurring once. The sequencing sample was made of peripheral blood. The receptors here all came from a woman in her 70s with COVID-19, enrolled during active disease.

The gene calls are TRBV5-1 and TRBJ1-2; D not certain. Germline assignment: CDR1 SGHRS and CDR2 YFSETQ. The CDR3 sequence is 15 residues long. Trimming removed 4 bases at V and 7 bases at J, with 20 bases between. CDR3 protein: CASSVVGTEARGYTF. As DNA, the CDR3 is TGCGCCAGCAGCGTGGTAGGAACGGAGGCCCGTGGCTACACCTTC.

The chain joins TRBV28 to TRBJ1-1; 8 bases are a match to TRBD1. Trimming took 6 bases from V and 1 from J; bases not matched to a gene: 7. Germline CDR1 reads MDHEN; CDR2 reads SYDVKM. CDR3 size: 15 residues. CDR3 amino acids: CASRAPGQGNTEAFF. In DNA form, the CDR3 reads TGTGCCAGCAGGGCTCCAGGACAGGGGAACACTGAAGCTTTCTTT.

The rearrangement joins TRBV7-8 to TRBJ2-2, with 7 bases aligning to TRBD1. V dropped 7 bases and J dropped 2; count of bases not matched to a gene: 13. The CDR3 runs to 17 residues. Germline assignment: CDR1 SGHVS and CDR2 FQNEAQ. CDR3 sequence (DNA): TGTGCCAGCATAAGGATGGGACAGAGAAAAAACACCGGGGAGCTGTTTTTT. It translates to CASIRMGQRKNTGELFF.

The rearrangement joins TRBV10-3 to TRBJ2-1, with TRBD2 matching 11 bases. CDR1 and CDR2 from the germline V gene are ENHRY and SYGVKD. The J segment lost 4 bases and the V segment lost 8 bases, leaving 10 bases of the junction unmatched. The CDR3 sequence is 16 residues long. CDR3 bases: TGTGCCATCGCATCCTCCGGGACTAGCGGTTACAATGAGCAGTTCTTC. As protein: CAIASSGTSGYNEQFF.

This clone was picked up a small number of times. The CDR3 sequence is CASSGRDYEQYF. The CDR3 region has the DNA TGTGCCAGCAGCGGCCGGGACTACGAGCAGTACTTC. The chain employs TRBV7-2 and TRBJ2-7; perhaps TRBD2 as D (5 bases). The CDR3 sequence is 12 residues long. With 5 bases removed from V and 3 bases from J, the gap between germline ends came to 8 bases. CDR1 SGHTA and CDR2 FQGNSA come from the germline V gene.

This clone was found a few times. This chain links TRBV5-6 with TRBJ2-5; TRBD1 matches at 9 bases. The CDR3 is 14 residues long. V lost 6 bases, J lost 5 bases, and 8 bases stayed unmatched. Germline CDR1 SGHDT, CDR2 YYEEEE. DNA for the CDR3: TGTGCCAGCACCCGGGACAGGGTACGCGAGACCCAGTACTTC. Its protein is CASTRDRVRETQYF.

The table lists this clone with a few counts. The chain has TRBV7-9 and TRBJ2-5; 9 positions match TRBD1. Germline V gene sequence: CDR1 SEHNR, CDR2 FQNEAQ (reference sequence). This CDR3 spans 14 amino acids. V shed 5 bases and J 9 bases; nucleotides not matched to a gene: 10. CDR3 loop: CASSPRTGVWAQYF. As DNA, the CDR3 is TGTGCCAGCAGCCCCCGGACAGGGGTGTGGGCCCAGTACTTC.

As concerns this clone: The sample has other DNA sequences that encode this CDR3 too. The CDR3 spells CASSPAGEQYF. The CDR3 DNA is TGTGCCAGCTCACCCGCGGGGGAGCAGTACTTC. This sequence joins TRBV18 and TRBJ2-7; D perhaps matches TRBD2 (6 bases). V was pared by 3 bases and J by 7 bases, with 7 bases between. The CDR3 length is 11 residues. Per the germline V gene, CDR1 is KGHSH and CDR2 is LQKENI.

This clone is a singleton in its sample. The chain joins TRBV11-1 to TRBJ2-2; TRBD2 is a possible D gene (6 bases). Germline loops: CDR1 SGHAT, CDR2 FQDESV (reference sequence). The CDR3 runs 14 residues. Trimming took 5 bases from V and 7 from J, leaving 14 bases between them. CDR3 bases: TGTGCCAGCAGCCTATTGCGGGGTCACGGGGAGCTGTTTTTT. It encodes CASSLLRGHGELFF.

This clone showed up just once. The chain is built from TRBV7-3 and TRBJ2-1; tentatively, D is TRBD2 (6 bases). The V gene lost 5 bases and the J gene lost 2 bases, with 16 bases spanning the gap. Per the germline V gene, CDR1 is SGHTA and CDR2 is FQGTGA. The CDR3 sequence is 16 residues long. The CDR3 nucleotides read TGTGCCAGCAGCCCCGGGAACCCGGGGGCCTACAATGAGCAGTTCTTC. It translates to CASSPGNPGAYNEQFF.

The V and J genes are TRBV2 and TRBJ2-7; 7 bases fit TRBD1. In germline, CDR1 is SNHLY, CDR2 FYNNEI. Unmatched junction bases numbered 4, after V lost 3 bases and J lost 2 bases. CDR3 length: 14 amino acids. The CDR3 region has the DNA TGTGCCAGCAGTGATGATGACAGGGCCTACGAGCAGTACTTC. This sequence encodes CASSDDDRAYEQYF.

The chain couples TRBV5-6 to TRBJ2-7; D remains unclear. Germline V gene data show CDR1 as SGHDT and CDR2 as YYEEEE. V was pared by 2 bases and J by 0 bases, with 9 bases between. The CDR3 totals 14 residues. CDR3 in amino acids: CASSFAGSSYEQYF. In nucleotides, the CDR3 is TGTGCCAGCAGCTTTGCCGGGTCCTCCTACGAGCAGTACTTC.

V is TRBV7-8 and J is TRBJ1-3; D unclear. The V end was cut by 0 bases, the J end by 0 bases, with 12 bases between. The CDR3 is made up of 17 amino acids. Germline CDR1 is SGHVS and CDR2 is FQNEAQ. The CDR3 sequence: CASSLATATSSGNTIYF. The CDR3 DNA sequence: TGTGCCAGCAGCTTAGCAACAGCTACCTCCTCTGGAAACACCATATATTTT.

The chain is built from TRBV11-2 and TRBJ2-1; TRBD2 might be the D (6 bases). The CDR3 runs 15 residues. Germline V gene sequence: CDR1 SGHAT, CDR2 FQNNGV. V was shortened by 3 bases and J by 1 base, with 10 bases between the two germline ends. The CDR3, as DNA: TGTGCCAGCAGCTTCAGGGACTTTTCCTACAATGAGCAGTTCTTC. It translates to CASSFRDFSYNEQFF.

The V call is TRBV5-1, the J call TRBJ1-2; D gene unclear. This CDR3 has 14 residues. Germline V gives CDR1 SGHRS, CDR2 YFSETQ. V lost 0 bases, J lost 5 bases, and 11 bases lay in between. For the CDR3, the DNA is TGCGCCAGCAGCTTGGAAGCAGGCACTTATGGCTACACCTTC. Protein product: CASSLEAGTYGYTF.

The count of this clone is one. The chain carries TRBV4-1 and TRBJ1-1; D is unclear. The V and J ends lost 6 bases and 1 base respectively, with 18 bases between them. CDR1 is MGHRA and CDR2 is YSYEKL in the germline V gene. The CDR3 extends over 16 amino acids. CDR3 bases: TGCGCCAGCAGACCTCGTTCGGGTACCACGAACACTGAAGCTTTCTTT. Translating it yields CASRPRSGTTNTEAFF.